The clone carrying this TCR beta chain was observed at least ten times. Between the trimmed V and J ends, which lost 3 bases and 4 bases, there was a span of 16 bases. The CDR3 is 15 residues long. From germline, CDR1 is MNHNS and CDR2 SASEGT. This sample is drawn from a study of HIV-infected patients and healthy controls. About 480 ng RNA was reverse transcribed with alpha and beta constant-region primers. Alpha and beta chain libraries were made separately by chain-specific third strand synthesis with multiplexing indices. TCRdb redid the calling of the 5' RACE reads with MiXCR, one entry per CDR3 protein. This sample has roughly 9,800 distinct CDR3 sequences; 8.5% to 12% occur once, and the top ten carry over 15%. The repertoire came from unfractionated whole blood and reflected all unsorted peripheral T cells.

The genes are TRBV6-1 and TRBJ2-7; the D gene could be TRBD1 or TRBD2 (5 bases each). The receptor comes from an adult with HIV infection. The sample here was blood, taken before antiretroviral therapy. The CDR3 loop reads CASSEFSGTGYEQYF. In DNA, the CDR3 is TGTGCCAGCAGTGAGTTCTCAGGGACCGGGTACGAGCAGTACTTC.